The 5 T cell receptor beta chains below all came from one sample that was sequenced in a study of blood T cell repertoires in COVID-19. Assay used: immunoSEQ multiplex PCR; TCRdb lists only in-frame clones, some missing. The table records around 190,000 clones, about four fifths of them present only once. Sequencing used peripheral blood. All receptors come from a woman in her thirties or forties with COVID-19, enrolled during active disease.

There are a few counts of this clone. CDR3 protein: CASSRPGNTGELFF. The CDR3 nucleotides are TGTGCCAGCAGTAGACCAGGGAACACCGGGGAGCTGTTTTTT. The chain links TRBV28 to TRBJ2-2; D not certain. The CDR3 runs to 14 residues. Trimming stripped 5 bases from V and 1 base from J, with 8 bases between. Germline CDR1 MDHEN, CDR2 SYDVKM.

This rearrangement joins TRBV27 to TRBJ2-7, with 10 positions matching TRBD2. Germline-derived CDR1 and CDR2 are MNHEY and SMNVEV (reference sequence). The CDR3 is made up of 15 amino acids. Losses at the gene ends were 8 bases for V and 2 bases for J; bases not matched to a gene: 9. The CDR3 bases are TGTGCCAGCGGGGACGGACTAGCGGTAACCTACGAGCAGTACTTC. Translating it yields CASGDGLAVTYEQYF.

The genes are TRBV28 and TRBJ2-1; 12 bases line up with TRBD2. This CDR3 contains 15 residues. V was clipped by 7 bases and J by 5 bases; unmatched bases: 6. Germline V CDR1 and CDR2: MDHEN, SYDVKM. In DNA, the CDR3 is TGTGCCAGCAACCTACTAGCGGGAGGAGACAATGAGCAGTTCTTC. Translating it yields CASNLLAGGDNEQFF. The whole variable domain, filled in from reference TRBV28 and TRBJ2-1, reads DVKVTQSSRYLVKRTGEKVFLECVQDMDHENMFWYRQDPGLGLRLIYFSYDVKMKEKGDIPEGYSVSREKKERFSLILESASTNQTSMYLCASNLLAGGDNEQFFGPGTRLTVL.

The V and J genes are TRBV6-6 and TRBJ1-1; D call uncertain. The germline V gene encodes CDR1 MNHNY and CDR2 SVGAGI (reference sequence). CDR3 length: 11 amino acids. V was pared by 10 bases and J by 5 bases, with 11 bases between. The CDR3 nucleotides are TGTGCCATCTTCTCTCGGACTGAAGCTTTCTTT. Translation: CAIFSRTEAFF.

V and J are TRBV7-9 and TRBJ1-1, with D possibly TRBD1 on 6 matching bases. Germline V gene data show CDR1 as SEHNR and CDR2 as FQNEAQ (reference sequence). CDR3 size: 16 residues. V gave up 2 bases and J gave up 0 bases, with 13 bases separating them. The CDR3 protein is CASSLQGTDLNTEAFF. CDR3 coding DNA: TGTGCCAGCAGCTTACAGGGGACCGACCTGAACACTGAAGCTTTCTTT. Using reference TRBV7-9 and TRBJ1-1 for the parts outside the CDR3, the full variable domain is DTGVSQNPRHKITKRGQNVTFRCDPISEHNRLYWYRQTLGQGPEFLTYFQNEAQLEKSRLLSDRFSAERPKGSFSTLEIQRTEQGDSAMYLCASSLQGTDLNTEAFFGQGTRLTVV.